The 21 T cell receptor beta chains given below trace back to one sample, sequenced in a study of shared clonotypes between healthy human individuals. The method was immunoSEQ multiplex PCR; TCRdb's version includes in-frame clones alone and lacks a portion of them. Of more than 150,000 clones listed, 65% to 80% were seen once; the top ten hold more than 9%. The material sequenced was memory CD4+ T cells sorted from blood. As to subset: CD45RA-negative fraction. Every receptor here comes from a man aged 30-40 years in good health.

This clone turned up a few times. The rearrangement uses TRBV11-2 and TRBJ2-1; no reliable D call. This CDR3 comprises 14 residues. V gave up 1 base and J gave up 2 bases, with 6 bases separating them. The V gene's germline CDR1 is SGHAT and CDR2 FQNNGV. In nucleotides, the CDR3 is TGTGCCAGCAGCTTAGCGGCCACCTACAATGAGCAGTTCTTC. Its protein is CASSLAATYNEQFF.

V is TRBV14 and J is TRBJ2-5; possible D gene TRBD2, 7 bases. Trimming stripped 0 bases from V and 0 bases from J, with 20 bases between. CDR1 and CDR2 (germline): SGHDN, FVKESK. CDR3 length: 19 amino acids. The CDR3 is CASSQEGSGGLTYQETQYF. The CDR3 nucleotides read TGTGCCAGCAGCCAAGAAGGCTCGGGGGGCCTAACTTACCAAGAGACCCAGTACTTC.

This clone was picked up a small number of times. The gene calls are TRBV5-4 and TRBJ2-3; D perhaps matches TRBD2 (6 bases). Per the germline V gene, CDR1 is SGHNT and CDR2 is YYREEE (reference sequence). The CDR3 is 14 amino acids. Trimming took 4 bases from V and 2 from J, leaving 11 bases between them. CDR3 nucleotide sequence: TGTGCCAGCAGCCGGGACTCGTCCACAGATACGCAGTATTTT. It is translated as CASSRDSSTDTQYF.

The V and J genes are TRBV4-1 and TRBJ1-1; TRBD1 matches 7 bases. The CDR3 has 16 residues. Trimming removed 4 bases from V and 7 bases from J; junction bases left unmatched: 15. The germline V gene encodes CDR1 MGHRA and CDR2 YSYEKL. CDR3 residues: CASSPQTGQVPHEAFF. The CDR3 DNA reads TGCGCCAGCAGCCCCCAGACCGGACAGGTTCCTCATGAAGCTTTCTTT.

The chain has TRBV7-6 and TRBJ2-2; D remains unclear. Germline V gene lookup returns CDR1 SGHVS and CDR2 FNYEAQ. CDR3 length: 16 residues. Trimming removed 1 base at V and 1 base at J, with 10 bases between. CDR3 in amino acids: CASSLVAAMNTGELFF. The DNA of the CDR3 is TGTGCCAGCAGCTTAGTTGCTGCTATGAACACCGGGGAGCTGTTTTTT.

This clone appeared a single time. The J gene is TRBJ2-1, the V gene TRBV27; 9 bases align to TRBD2. Losses at the gene ends were 6 bases for V and 5 bases for J; bases not matched to a gene: 8. From germline, CDR1 is MNHEY and CDR2 SMNVEV (reference sequence). CDR3 length: 15 residues. This CDR3 reads CASRSVAGVNNEQFF. The DNA for the CDR3 is TGTGCCAGCAGGTCTGTAGCGGGAGTTAACAATGAGCAGTTCTTC.

This chain links TRBV7-2 with TRBJ2-3; a weak D match, TRBD2 (6 bases). There are 14 residues in the CDR3. V dropped 4 bases and J dropped 4 bases, with 12 bases sitting between them. Germline V CDR1 and CDR2: SGHTA, FQGNSA. This CDR3 is CASSWQAGPDTQYF. The DNA of the CDR3 is TGTGCCAGCAGCTGGCAAGCGGGTCCAGATACGCAGTATTTT.

The V gene is TRBV5-1, the J gene TRBJ2-3; 7 positions match TRBD2. V dropped 1 base and J dropped 8; count of bases not matched to a gene: 4. Germline-derived CDR1 and CDR2 are SGHRS and YFSETQ. The CDR3 loop spans 13 amino acids. The CDR3 reads CASSLTSVVTQYF. In DNA form, the CDR3 reads TGCGCCAGCAGCTTGACTAGCGTGGTTACGCAGTATTTT. Using reference TRBV5-1 and TRBJ2-3 for the parts outside the CDR3, the full variable domain is KAGVTQTPRYLIKTRGQQVTLSCSPISGHRSVSWYQQTPGQGLQFLFEYFSETQRNKGNFPGRFSGRQFSNSRSEMNVSTLELGDSALYLCASSLTSVVTQYFGPGTRLTVL.

This clone showed up just a few times. This chain links TRBV7-6 with TRBJ1-4, with D unresolved. Per germline, CDR1 SGHVS and CDR2 FNYEAQ. V was shortened by 4 bases and J by 7 bases, with 19 bases between the two germline ends. CDR3 length equals 16 residues. The CDR3 here is CASSSEGRVLAEKLFF. The CDR3, as DNA: TGTGCCAGCAGCTCAGAGGGCCGGGTCCTGGCTGAAAAACTGTTTTTT.

This rearrangement joins TRBV6-6 to TRBJ2-7, with D perhaps TRBD1 or TRBD2 (6 bases each). Germline V CDR1 and CDR2: MNHNY, SVGAGI (reference sequence). The CDR3 spans 14 residues. The V end was cut by 8 bases, the J end by 6 bases, with 20 bases between. CDR3 DNA: TGTGCCAGCTCACTAGGGGGGAGAACCTCCGAGCAGTACTTC. Protein product: CASSLGGRTSEQYF.

The rearrangement uses TRBV14 and TRBJ2-2; weak D call: TRBD1 (6 bases). The CDR3 is 15 residues long. CDR1 and CDR2 (germline): SGHDN, FVKESK. V lost 4 bases and J lost 4, with 13 bases in between. CDR3 residues: CASSRRDKGTGELFF. DNA for the CDR3: TGTGCCAGCAGCCGCCGGGACAAGGGCACCGGGGAGCTGTTTTTT.

The chain employs TRBV5-4 and TRBJ2-2; 9 nucleotides line up with TRBD1. The V gene end was trimmed by 3 bases and the J gene end by 6 bases; junction bases not matched to a gene: 12. The CDR3 has 17 residues. Germline V CDR1 and CDR2: SGHNT, YYREEE (reference sequence). The CDR3 DNA is TGTGCCAGCAGCTCCCATACTCAGACAGGGGGGGCCGGGGAGCTGTTTTTT. Amino acids: CASSSHTQTGGAGELFF.

The chain links TRBV5-4 to TRBJ2-1; D gene unclear. V shed 0 bases and J shed 6 bases, with 10 bases lying between them. This CDR3 region has 14 residues. Per germline, CDR1 SGHNT and CDR2 YYREEE (reference sequence). CDR3 region: CASSLVGPVNEQFF. The CDR3 DNA follows: TGTGCCAGCAGCTTGGTTGGTCCCGTCAATGAGCAGTTCTTC.

The chain links TRBV29-1 to TRBJ1-1; no firm D call. CDR3 length: 14 amino acids. Germline-derived CDR1 and CDR2 are SQVTM and ANQGSEA. V was pared by 7 bases and J by 1 base, with 16 bases between. The CDR3 sequence: CSARSLAKNTEAFF. In DNA form, the CDR3 reads TGCAGCGCCCGCAGCTTGGCGAAGAACACTGAAGCTTTCTTT.

This clone showed up just a few times. This chain joins TRBV5-6 and TRBJ1-2, with D unresolved. Germline V gives CDR1 SGHDT, CDR2 YYEEEE. V was trimmed by 0 bases and J by 2 bases, leaving 5 bases between them. The CDR3 totals 13 residues. Written as DNA, the CDR3 is TGTGCCAGCAGCTTGGATCAGAACTATGGCTACACCTTC. It translates to CASSLDQNYGYTF.

This clone was recorded a few times. V is TRBV10-3 and J is TRBJ2-3; TRBD2 might be the D (6 bases). From germline, CDR1 is ENHRY and CDR2 SYGVKD. There are 17 residues in the CDR3. CDR3 nucleotides: TGTGGGGACTTGCGCGGCTGGGGTAAGGGTTCCACAGATACGCAGTATTTT. Translation: CGDLRGWGKGSTDTQYF.

A single count supports this clone. The J gene is TRBJ2-7, the V gene TRBV19; 8 bases align to TRBD1. The junction had 5 bases not matched to a gene; V was cut back by 1 base and J by 3 bases. This CDR3 region has 15 residues. CDR1 and CDR2 from the germline V gene are LNHDA and SQIVND (reference sequence). The CDR3 is CASSIGDRWIYEQYF. The CDR3 DNA follows: TGTGCCAGTAGTATAGGGGACAGGTGGATCTACGAGCAGTACTTC.

The V and J genes are TRBV9 and TRBJ2-7, with D unresolved. The V end lost 0 bases, the J end lost 2 bases, and 9 bases lay between the germline ends. This CDR3 is built from 14 residues. CDR1 and CDR2 (germline): SGDLS, YYNGEE. CDR3 sequence reads: CASSVAPETYEQYF. The CDR3 bases are TGTGCCAGCAGCGTAGCCCCAGAAACCTACGAGCAGTACTTC.

V is TRBV28 and J is TRBJ1-2; no definite D call. V was trimmed by 2 bases and J by 7 bases, leaving 11 bases between them. This CDR3 contains 13 residues. From germline, CDR1 is MDHEN and CDR2 SYDVKM. CDR3: CASSLLRSSGYTF. CDR3 bases: TGTGCCAGCAGTTTACTAAGGTCTTCTGGCTACACCTTC.

The chain has TRBV6-4 and TRBJ2-1, with 14 bases fitting TRBD2. Germline lookup yields CDR1 MRHNA and CDR2 SNTAGT. The trim removed 2 bases at V and 6 bases at J, leaving 18 bases unmatched. The CDR3 extends over 21 amino acids. The CDR3 DNA is TGTGCCAGCAGTGACCTTTTGGGTACCGGGACTAGCGGGAGTTGGCCCAATGAGCAGTTCTTC. The encoded protein is CASSDLLGTGTSGSWPNEQFF.

The V call is TRBV18, the J call TRBJ1-3; D unclear. Germline V lookup: CDR1 KGHSH, CDR2 LQKENI. This CDR3 has 14 residues. The germline V and J ends were trimmed by 6 bases and 4 bases, with 13 bases remaining between them. In nucleotides, the CDR3 is TGTGCCAGCTCCTCGTCCGGGCGAGGAAACACCATATATTTT. Amino acid sequence: CASSSSGRGNTIYF. Full variable domain (outside the CDR3, taken from reference TRBV18 and TRBJ1-3): NAGVMQNPRHLVRRRGQEARLRCSPMKGHSHVYWYRQLPEEGLKFMVYLQKENIIDESGMPKERFSAEFPKEGPSILRIQQVVRGDSAAYFCASSSSGRGNTIYFGEGSWLTVV.